These 32 T cell receptor beta chains share one sample of origin, sequenced in a study of T-cell memory formation after mild COVID-19. TCRdb recomputed calls from the 5' RACE reads with MiXCR, one row per CDR3 protein. The table includes about 12,000 distinct CDR3 sequences, roughly 15% detected once. The sequenced material came from PBMCs or a T cell subset sorted from them (not recorded which). The source is a man aged 18-30 years who had mild COVID-19 (a few samples of this study predate the infection). Cell type and time point are not known.

In this sample, this clonotype turned up a few times. This chain uses TRBV5-1 with TRBJ1-3; D uncertain. Per germline, CDR1 SGHRS and CDR2 YFSETQ. This CDR3 has 16 amino acids. V lost 0 bases, J lost 0 bases, and 10 bases lay in between. The CDR3 nucleotides read TGCGCCAGCAGCTTGGGGGCTGACTTCTCTGGAAACACCATATATTTT. Residues: CASSLGADFSGNTIYF.

This clonotype was seen many times. This chain uses TRBV19 with TRBJ2-1; D is ambiguous. V dropped 5 bases and J dropped 4 bases, with 12 bases sitting between them. The CDR3 length is 14 residues. CDR1 and CDR2 (germline): LNHDA, SQIVND (reference sequence). The CDR3 reads CASSARTVYNEQFF. In nucleotides, the CDR3 is TGTGCCAGTAGTGCGAGGACGGTATACAATGAGCAGTTCTTC.

This clonotype was seen many times. The chain links TRBV7-9 to TRBJ2-2; no firm D call. The CDR3 consists of 15 residues. Looked up from germline, CDR1 is SEHNR and CDR2 is FQNEAQ (reference sequence). V was shortened by 5 bases and J by 4 bases, with 14 bases between the two germline ends. CDR3 region: CASSRPAYGTGELFF. CDR3 DNA sequence: TGTGCCAGCAGCCGGCCGGCCTACGGCACCGGGGAGCTGTTTTTT.

This clonotype was found many times. The chain employs TRBV4-3 and TRBJ2-3; TRBD2 matches 12 bases. V dropped 2 bases and J dropped 0; count of bases not matched to a gene: 9. The CDR3 spans 19 residues. Per germline, CDR1 LGHNA and CDR2 YSLEER. CDR3 coding DNA: TGCGCCAGCAGCCAACAGGGACTAGCGGGCCCCTCCAGCACAGATACGCAGTATTTT. Its protein is CASSQQGLAGPSSTDTQYF.

V and J are TRBV14 and TRBJ2-1; 9 bases are shared with TRBD2. V trimming: 6 bases; J trimming: 9 bases; junction bases outside the gene matches: 9. The germline gives CDR1 SGHDN, CDR2 FVKESK. CDR3 length: 14 amino acids. This CDR3 is CASRPSGKVSEQFF. CDR3 DNA: TGTGCCAGCAGGCCTAGCGGGAAGGTCAGTGAGCAGTTCTTC.

There are a few counts of this clonotype. The chain employs TRBV5-1 and TRBJ2-7; weak D call: TRBD1 (5 bases). Trimming stripped 6 bases from V and 2 bases from J, with 15 bases between. The CDR3 covers 14 residues. Germline CDR1 SGHRS, CDR2 YFSETQ. CDR3 DNA sequence: TGCGCCAGCACCCCGCTGGACATTACCTACGAGCAGTACTTC. Translation: CASTPLDITYEQYF.

This clonotype occurred many times. The gene calls are TRBV27 and TRBJ2-7; D gene uncertain. Looked up from germline, CDR1 is MNHEY and CDR2 is SMNVEV (reference sequence). Deletions cut 11 bases from V and 1 base from J, with 9 bases between. This CDR3 comprises 11 residues. Written as DNA, the CDR3 is TGTGCCTCGGGCCGTTCCTACGAGCAGTACTTC. Its translation is CASGRSYEQYF.

This clonotype was seen many times. The CDR3 DNA reads TGTGCCAGCAGCGAAGGGACAGAAGAGACCCAGTACTTC. Protein: CASSEGTEETQYF. The chain employs TRBV9 and TRBJ2-5; 7 nucleotides align to TRBD1. Germline-derived CDR1 and CDR2 are SGDLS and YYNGEE. The CDR3 is made up of 13 amino acids. V was pared by 3 bases and J by 3 bases, with 2 bases of the junction left unmatched.

In this sample, this clonotype turned up a few times. The chain employs TRBV9 and TRBJ2-2, with a possible D match to TRBD1 (6 bases). Germline V CDR1 and CDR2: SGDLS, YYNGEE. Trimming removed 3 bases at V and 3 bases at J, with 9 bases between. The CDR3 runs 14 residues. The DNA for the CDR3 is TGTGCCAGCAGCGCTAGGACAGACACCGGGGAGCTGTTTTTT. Protein sequence: CASSARTDTGELFF.

The table lists this clonotype with many counts. V gene TRBV20-1 combines with J gene TRBJ1-4; D remains unclear. Germline CDR1 DFQATT, CDR2 SNEGSKA (reference sequence). V was trimmed by 0 bases and J by 8 bases, leaving 7 bases between them. The CDR3 is 12 amino acids. The CDR3 nucleotides read TGCAGTGCTAGAGAGGGCGGCGAAAAACTGTTTTTT. Translated, it gives CSAREGGEKLFF.

V and J are TRBV11-1 and TRBJ1-1, with unresolved D. V lost 5 bases and J lost 5, with 12 bases in between. Per the germline V gene, CDR1 is SGHAT and CDR2 is FQDESV (reference sequence). The CDR3 extends over 13 amino acids. CDR3: CASSPLTGTEAFF. CDR3 nucleotide sequence: TGTGCCAGCAGCCCGTTAACGGGAACTGAAGCTTTCTTT.

This clonotype has only a few counts. This sequence joins TRBV5-6 and TRBJ1-2, with 7 bases that match TRBD1. Germline V gene lookup returns CDR1 SGHDT and CDR2 YYEEEE. The CDR3 sequence is 16 residues long. After removal of 1 base from V and 12 bases from J, the junction contained 18 bases not matched to a gene. CDR3 sequence: CASSLRGRDRIMANTF. The CDR3 region has the DNA TGTGCCAGCAGCTTGAGAGGCCGGGACAGAATTATGGCTAACACCTTC. The variable domain in full, with the rest retrieved from reference TRBV5-6 and TRBJ1-2, is DAGVTQSPTHLIKTRGQQVTLRCSPKSGHDTVSWYQQALGQGPQFIFQYYEEEERQRGNFPDRFSGHQFPNYSSELNVNALLLGDSALYLCASSLRGRDRIMANTFGSGTRLTVV.

This clonotype came up many times. The CDR3 DNA sequence: TGTGCCAGCAGCCCAAATCCTAGCCTTCGGGAGACCCAGTACTTC. Translated: CASSPNPSLRETQYF. V gene TRBV4-2 combines with J gene TRBJ2-5, with D possibly being TRBD2 (5 bases). Trimming pared 4 bases from V and 5 bases from J, leaving 17 bases between. Germline CDR1 is LGHNA and CDR2 is YNFKEQ. The CDR3 is 15 amino acids.

The rearrangement uses TRBV2 and TRBJ2-1; tentatively, D is TRBD2 (5 bases). Trimming left V 9 bases short and J 2 bases short, with 11 bases between. This CDR3 contains 13 residues. Germline values: CDR1 SNHLY, CDR2 FYNNEI. The CDR3 protein is CARGGWAYNEQFF. DNA for the CDR3: TGTGCCAGGGGCGGGTGGGCCTACAATGAGCAGTTCTTC. Complete variable domain (other parts from reference TRBV2 and TRBJ2-1): EPEVTQTPSHQVTQMGQEVILRCVPISNHLYFYWYRQILGQKVEFLVSFYNNEISEKSEIFDDQFSVERPDGSNFTLKIRSTKLEDSAMYFCARGGWAYNEQFFGPGTRLTVL.

The rearrangement joins TRBV12-3 or TRBV12-4 to TRBJ2-7, with a weak D call TRBD1 (6 bases). Trimming removed 1 base from V and 6 bases from J, with 7 bases in between. This CDR3 has 12 residues. The chain's CDR3 is CASSLGGREQYF. Here the CDR3 DNA reads TGTGCCAGCAGTTTAGGGGGGCGCGAGCAGTACTTC.

This chain uses TRBV5-1 with TRBJ2-3; TRBD2 agrees at 9 bases. From germline, CDR1 is SGHRS and CDR2 YFSETQ. Trimming took 0 bases from V and 2 from J; bases not matched to a gene: 4. The CDR3 runs 16 residues. CDR3 coding DNA: TGCGCCAGCAGCTTGGCAGTAGCGGGGGACACAGATACGCAGTATTTT. It yields the protein CASSLAVAGDTDTQYF.

In its sample, this clonotype was seen many times. This sequence joins TRBV6-5 and TRBJ1-5, with TRBD1 matching over 8 bases. Germline V gene sequence: CDR1 MNHEY, CDR2 SVGAGI. The V segment lost 7 bases and the J segment 4 bases; nucleotides outside the gene matches: 9. This CDR3 is 15 amino acids long. The CDR3 here is CASKDRVTQNQPQHF. Here the CDR3 DNA reads TGTGCCAGCAAGGACAGGGTAACCCAGAATCAGCCCCAGCATTTT.

This clonotype was found many times. In DNA, the CDR3 is TGTGCCAGCAGTGAAGCGGGGACTGGCTATGGCTACACCTTC. Encoded protein: CASSEAGTGYGYTF. V is TRBV6-1 and J is TRBJ1-2; D may be TRBD1 (5 bases). Trimming shortened V by 0 bases and J by 4 bases, and 9 bases separated the two germline ends. CDR3 length: 14 residues. Germline CDR1 and CDR2: MNHNS and SASEGT.

The rearrangement uses TRBV5-1 and TRBJ2-7, with D possibly matching TRBD1 (8 bases). The CDR3 covers 16 residues. Germline lookup yields CDR1 SGHRS and CDR2 YFSETQ. Trimming shortened V by 4 bases and J by 4 bases, and 21 bases separated the two germline ends. The CDR3 bases are TGCGCCAGCAGCCCATCCCGAGGACAGGGAGGGTACGAGCAGTACTTC. It is translated as CASSPSRGQGGYEQYF.

This clonotype was seen a few times. This chain connects TRBV13 to TRBJ2-2, with TRBD1 matching 9 bases. This CDR3 is built from 16 residues. V shed 4 bases and J 2 bases; nucleotides not matched to a gene: 5. The V gene's germline CDR1 is PRHDT and CDR2 FYEKMQ (reference sequence). The CDR3 is CASSYPTGGNTGELFF. DNA for the CDR3: TGTGCCAGCAGCTACCCGACAGGGGGTAACACCGGGGAGCTGTTTTTT.

The chain combines TRBV11-2 with TRBJ1-4; D uncertain. This CDR3 has 15 residues. Germline V lookup: CDR1 SGHAT, CDR2 FQNNGV. V was shortened by 5 bases and J by 8 bases, with 18 bases between the two germline ends. CDR3 bases: TGTGCCAGCAGCCCAGCTTGGGGAGGAGAGGAAAAACTGTTTTTT. Protein product: CASSPAWGGEEKLFF.

This clonotype turned up a few times. This rearrangement joins TRBV25-1 to TRBJ1-4; D is ambiguous. This CDR3 is 15 amino acids long. CDR1 MGHDK and CDR2 SYGVNS come from the germline V gene. The germline V and J ends were trimmed by 2 bases and 4 bases, with 11 bases remaining between them. CDR3 in amino acids: CASSEITRSNEKLFF. As DNA, the CDR3 is TGTGCCAGCAGTGAAATTACTAGGAGTAATGAAAAACTGTTTTTT.

In this sample, this clonotype turned up many times. The rearrangement uses TRBV7-2 and TRBJ1-1; 9 bases fit TRBD1. V shed 5 bases and J 7 bases; nucleotides not matched to a gene: 8. CDR1 and CDR2 (germline): SGHTA, FQGNSA. The CDR3 sequence is 14 residues long. This chain's CDR3 is CASSQRGQGLEAFF. For the CDR3, the DNA is TGTGCCAGCAGCCAGAGGGGACAGGGCCTTGAAGCTTTCTTT.

This clonotype has ten or more counts. This chain uses TRBV6-4 with TRBJ2-3, with D perhaps TRBD1 (5 bases). V dropped 5 bases and J dropped 7 bases, with 13 bases sitting between them. Germline CDR1 reads MRHNA; CDR2 reads SNTAGT. CDR3 length: 13 residues. The CDR3 coding sequence is TGTGCCAGCAGTAGGGGTGGGAAGCATACGCAGTATTTT. This encodes CASSRGGKHTQYF.

The chain is built from TRBV7-6 and TRBJ1-2; D is unclear. Germline CDR1 SGHVS, CDR2 FNYEAQ. V lost 5 bases, J lost 6 bases, and 10 bases lay in between. The CDR3 covers 12 residues. The CDR3 DNA reads as TGTGCCAGCAGCCCCTACAGCAATGGCTACACCTTC. This encodes CASSPYSNGYTF.

There are many counts of this clonotype. The V gene is TRBV7-2, the J gene TRBJ2-7; 8 bases are shared with TRBD2. The germline gives CDR1 SGHTA, CDR2 FQGNSA. Trimming cost V 5 bases and J 6 bases; bases outside gene matches: 18. This CDR3 has 17 amino acids. CDR3 sequence reads: CASSERNAGLVSGEQYV. The CDR3 DNA sequence: TGTGCCAGCAGCGAACGTAATGCGGGACTAGTATCAGGCGAGCAGTACGTC.

This clonotype was detected many times. This rearrangement joins TRBV10-3 to TRBJ2-7; D may be TRBD1 or TRBD2 (5 bases each). The ends were cut back, 10 bases at V and 2 bases at J, with 12 bases in the middle. The germline CDR1 and CDR2 sequences are ENHRY and SYGVKD. CDR3 size: 12 residues. The CDR3 DNA reads TGTGCCACCCGGGACGGAGCCTACGAGCAGTACTTC. Translation gives CATRDGAYEQYF.

This clonotype was counted many times. This chain joins TRBV7-9 and TRBJ1-2; D uncertain. There are 13 residues in the CDR3. CDR1 is SEHNR, CDR2 FQNEAQ, per germline (reference sequence). Trimming removed 1 base at V and 7 bases at J, with 10 bases between. The chain's CDR3 is CASSLVSGPGYTF. For the CDR3, the DNA is TGTGCCAGCAGCTTAGTATCCGGGCCTGGCTACACCTTC.

Ten or more counts support this clonotype. In DNA form, the CDR3 reads TGTGCCACCAGCAGAGATTGGGGCAGGGGGAACACTGAAGCTTTCTTT. This gives the protein CATSRDWGRGNTEAFF. The chain carries TRBV15 and TRBJ1-1, with D possibly TRBD1 on 6 matching bases. There are 16 residues in the CDR3. V lost 0 bases to trimming and J lost 1 base, with 12 bases between them. Germline CDR1 and CDR2: LNHNV and YYDKDF (reference sequence). Based on the CDR3 plus reference TRBV15 and TRBJ1-1, the full variable domain is DAMVIQNPRYQVTQFGKPVTLSCSQTLNHNVMYWYQQKSSQAPKLLFHYYDKDFNNEADTPDNFQSRRPNTSFCFLDIRSPGLGDTAMYLCATSRDWGRGNTEAFFGQGTRLTVV.

This sequence joins TRBV29-1 and TRBJ1-2; D call uncertain. The CDR3 totals 12 residues. In germline, CDR1 is SQVTM, CDR2 ANQGSEA. V lost 3 bases to trimming and J lost 4 bases, with 9 bases between them. The CDR3 DNA reads as TGCAGCGTTGATTTGGTCGGCTATGGCTACACCTTC. Residues: CSVDLVGYGYTF.

This clonotype was observed many times. The chain uses TRBV11-2 and TRBJ2-5, with D possibly being TRBD1 (7 bases). The CDR3 consists of 15 residues. The germline V and J ends were trimmed by 5 bases and 5 bases, with 18 bases remaining between them. Germline V lookup: CDR1 SGHAT, CDR2 FQNNGV. Written as DNA, the CDR3 is TGTGCCAGCAGCCTGACAGGGAGGTACTCGGAGACCCAGTACTTC. Its translation: CASSLTGRYSETQYF.

The J gene is TRBJ1-1, the V gene TRBV11-2; tentative D call: TRBD1 (5 bases). The ends were cut back, 8 bases at V and 1 base at J, with 20 bases in the middle. Germline V lookup: CDR1 SGHAT, CDR2 FQNNGV. The CDR3 covers 16 residues. The CDR3 loop is CASFRAGMGKNTEAFF. DNA for the CDR3: TGTGCCAGCTTTAGGGCAGGGATGGGTAAGAACACTGAAGCTTTCTTT. The full variable domain, completed using reference TRBV11-2 and TRBJ1-1, is EAGVAQSPRYKIIEKRQSVAFWCNPISGHATLYWYQQILGQGPKLLIQFQNNGVVDDSQLPKDRFSAERLKGVDSTLKIQPAKLEDSAVYLCASFRAGMGKNTEAFFGQGTRLTVV.